This T cell receptor (beta chain) was sequenced in a study of T cell repertoires in cytomegalovirus infection. Study as a whole: In the study, CMV epitopes included recently identified HLA-C-restricted and well-studied HLA-B-restricted ones. It can be stated that public TCR beta signatures indicated CMV infection as well as a matching HLA type.

Study conclusions and caveats: Within the response measured ex vivo, HLA-C-restricted CMV-specific TCR beta clonotypes were dominant. Carriers of CMV plus the relevant HLA were identified by cumulative public TCR beta family frequency.

TCRdb used MiXCR to reprocess the reads, holding one entry per CDR3 protein. The table lists some 350,000 distinct CDR3 sequences, approximately 32% of them singletons. This clonotype was observed at least ten times. Its antigen remains unknown. V lost 5 bases and J lost 1, with 17 bases in between. Germline V lookup: CDR1 SGHVS, CDR2 FQNEAQ. The CDR3 extends over 16 amino acids. The genes are TRBV7-8 and TRBJ1-1; D remains unclear. The clonotype comes from a human donor in good health (CMV status not recorded). Some clones in this sample may be carry-over from other donors' samples. Specimen: cultured PBMCs, collected from culture after CMV antigen stimulation. The CDR3 region has the DNA TGTGCCAGCAGCCTGTTTTATAGTCAGAAGAACACTGAAGCTTTCTTT. Translating gives CASSLFYSQKNTEAFF.